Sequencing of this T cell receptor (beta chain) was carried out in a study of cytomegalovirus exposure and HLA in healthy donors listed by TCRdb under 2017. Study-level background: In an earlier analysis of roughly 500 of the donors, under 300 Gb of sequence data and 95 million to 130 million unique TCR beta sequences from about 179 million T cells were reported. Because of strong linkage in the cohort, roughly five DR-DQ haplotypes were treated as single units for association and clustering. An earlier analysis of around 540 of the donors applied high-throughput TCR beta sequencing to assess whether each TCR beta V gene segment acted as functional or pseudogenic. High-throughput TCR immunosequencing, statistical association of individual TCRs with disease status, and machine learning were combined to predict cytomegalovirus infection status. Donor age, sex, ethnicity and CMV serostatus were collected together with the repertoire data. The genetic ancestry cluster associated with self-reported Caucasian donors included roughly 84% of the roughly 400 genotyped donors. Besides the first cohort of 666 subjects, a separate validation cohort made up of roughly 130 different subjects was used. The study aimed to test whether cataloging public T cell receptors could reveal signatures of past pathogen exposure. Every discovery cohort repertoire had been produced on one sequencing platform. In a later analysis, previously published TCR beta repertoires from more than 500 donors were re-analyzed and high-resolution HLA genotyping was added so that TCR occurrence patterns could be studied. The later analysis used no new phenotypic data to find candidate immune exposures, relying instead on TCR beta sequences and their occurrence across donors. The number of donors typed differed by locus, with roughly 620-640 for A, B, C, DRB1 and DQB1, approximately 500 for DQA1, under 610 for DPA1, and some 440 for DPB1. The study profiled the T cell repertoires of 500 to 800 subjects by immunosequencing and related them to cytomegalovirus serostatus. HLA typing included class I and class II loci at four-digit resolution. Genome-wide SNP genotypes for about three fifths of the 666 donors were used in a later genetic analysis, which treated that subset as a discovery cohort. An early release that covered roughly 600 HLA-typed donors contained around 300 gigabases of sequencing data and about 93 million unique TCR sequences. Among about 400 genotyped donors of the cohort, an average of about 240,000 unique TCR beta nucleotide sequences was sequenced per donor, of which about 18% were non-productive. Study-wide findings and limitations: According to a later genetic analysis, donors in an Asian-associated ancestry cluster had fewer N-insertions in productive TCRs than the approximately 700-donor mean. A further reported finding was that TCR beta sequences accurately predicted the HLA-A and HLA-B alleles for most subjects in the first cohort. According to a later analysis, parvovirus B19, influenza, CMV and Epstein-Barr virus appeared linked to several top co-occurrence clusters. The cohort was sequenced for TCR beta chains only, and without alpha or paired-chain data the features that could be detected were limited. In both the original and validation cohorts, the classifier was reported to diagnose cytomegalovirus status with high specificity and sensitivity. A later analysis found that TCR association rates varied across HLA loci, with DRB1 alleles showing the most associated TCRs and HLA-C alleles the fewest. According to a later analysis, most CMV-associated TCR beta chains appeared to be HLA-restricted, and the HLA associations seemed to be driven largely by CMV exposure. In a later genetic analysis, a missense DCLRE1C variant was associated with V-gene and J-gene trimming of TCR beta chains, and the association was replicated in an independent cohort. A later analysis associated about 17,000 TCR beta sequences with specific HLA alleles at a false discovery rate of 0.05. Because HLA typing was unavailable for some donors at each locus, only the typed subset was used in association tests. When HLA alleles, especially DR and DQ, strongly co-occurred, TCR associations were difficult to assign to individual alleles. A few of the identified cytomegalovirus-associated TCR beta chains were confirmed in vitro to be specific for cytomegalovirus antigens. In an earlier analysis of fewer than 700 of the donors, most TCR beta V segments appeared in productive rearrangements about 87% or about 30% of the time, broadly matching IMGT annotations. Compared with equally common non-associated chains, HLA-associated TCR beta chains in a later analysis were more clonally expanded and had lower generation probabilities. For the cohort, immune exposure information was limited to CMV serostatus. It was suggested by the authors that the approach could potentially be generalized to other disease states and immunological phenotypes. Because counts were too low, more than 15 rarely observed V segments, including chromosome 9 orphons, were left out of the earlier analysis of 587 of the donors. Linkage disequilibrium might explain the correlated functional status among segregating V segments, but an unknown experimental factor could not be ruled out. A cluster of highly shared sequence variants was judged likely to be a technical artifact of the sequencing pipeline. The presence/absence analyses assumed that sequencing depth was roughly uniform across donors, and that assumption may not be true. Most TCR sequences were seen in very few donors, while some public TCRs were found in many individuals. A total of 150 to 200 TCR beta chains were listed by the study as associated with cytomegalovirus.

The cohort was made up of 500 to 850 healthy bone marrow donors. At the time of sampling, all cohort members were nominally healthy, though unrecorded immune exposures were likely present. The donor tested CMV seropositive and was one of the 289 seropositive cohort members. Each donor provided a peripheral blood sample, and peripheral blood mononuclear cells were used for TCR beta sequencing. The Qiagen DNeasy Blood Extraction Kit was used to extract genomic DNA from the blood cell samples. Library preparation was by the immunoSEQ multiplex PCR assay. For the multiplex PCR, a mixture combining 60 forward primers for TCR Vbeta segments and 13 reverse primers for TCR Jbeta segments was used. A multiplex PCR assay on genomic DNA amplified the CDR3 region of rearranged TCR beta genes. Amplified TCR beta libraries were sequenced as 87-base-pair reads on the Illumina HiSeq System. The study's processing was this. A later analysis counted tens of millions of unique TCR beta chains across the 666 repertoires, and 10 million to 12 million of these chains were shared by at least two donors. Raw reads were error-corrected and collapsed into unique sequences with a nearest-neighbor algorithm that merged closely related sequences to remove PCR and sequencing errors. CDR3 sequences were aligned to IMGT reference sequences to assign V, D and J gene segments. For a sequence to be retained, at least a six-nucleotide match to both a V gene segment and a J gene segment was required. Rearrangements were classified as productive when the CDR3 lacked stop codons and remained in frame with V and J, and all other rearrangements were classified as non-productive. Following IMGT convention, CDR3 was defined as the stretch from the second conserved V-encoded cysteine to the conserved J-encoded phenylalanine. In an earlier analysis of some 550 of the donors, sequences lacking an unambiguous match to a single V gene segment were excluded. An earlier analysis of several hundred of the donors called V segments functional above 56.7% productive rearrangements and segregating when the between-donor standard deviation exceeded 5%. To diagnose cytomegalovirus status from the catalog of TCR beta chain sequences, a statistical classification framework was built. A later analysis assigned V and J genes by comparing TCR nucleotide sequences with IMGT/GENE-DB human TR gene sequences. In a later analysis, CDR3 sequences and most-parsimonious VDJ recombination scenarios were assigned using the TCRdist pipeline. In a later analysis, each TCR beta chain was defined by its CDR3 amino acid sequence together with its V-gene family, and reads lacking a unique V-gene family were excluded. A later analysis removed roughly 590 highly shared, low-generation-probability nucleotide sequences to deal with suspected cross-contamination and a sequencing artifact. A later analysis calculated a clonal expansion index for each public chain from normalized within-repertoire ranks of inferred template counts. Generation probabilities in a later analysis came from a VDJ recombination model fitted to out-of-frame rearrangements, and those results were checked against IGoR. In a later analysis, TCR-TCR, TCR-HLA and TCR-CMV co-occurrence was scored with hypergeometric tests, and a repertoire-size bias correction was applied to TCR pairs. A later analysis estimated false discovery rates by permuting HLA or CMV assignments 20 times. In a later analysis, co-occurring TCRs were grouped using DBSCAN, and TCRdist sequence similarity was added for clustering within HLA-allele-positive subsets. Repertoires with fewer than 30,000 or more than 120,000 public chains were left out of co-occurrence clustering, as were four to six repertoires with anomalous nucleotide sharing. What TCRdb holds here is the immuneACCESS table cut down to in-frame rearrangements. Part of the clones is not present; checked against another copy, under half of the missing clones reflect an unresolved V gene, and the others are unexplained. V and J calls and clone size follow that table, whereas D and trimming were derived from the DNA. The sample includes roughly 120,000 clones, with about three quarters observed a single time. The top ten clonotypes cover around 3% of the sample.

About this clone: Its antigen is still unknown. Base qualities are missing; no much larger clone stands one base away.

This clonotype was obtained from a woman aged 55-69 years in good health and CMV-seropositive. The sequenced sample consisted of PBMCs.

CDR3 reads: CASSGKREGPEQYF. The base sequence is TGTGCCAGCAGCGGAAAGCGGGAGGGCCCGGAGCAGTACTTC. The V and J genes are TRBV9 and TRBJ2-7; 10 junctional bases match TRBD2. The CDR3 spans 14 residues, from the cysteine through the phenylalanine. The sequence is cut down to CDR3 DNA, 42 bases in frame from base 1. CDR1 and CDR2 (SGDLS, YYNGEE) derive from the germline V gene. V is trimmed back by 3 bases and J by 7 bases, and the junction contains 7 bases that no gene match accounts for.